The entry below describes one T cell receptor (beta chain). Looked up from germline, CDR1 is SGHDN and CDR2 is FVKESK. Between the trimmed V and J ends, which lost 1 base and 0 bases, there was a span of 9 bases. This CDR3 is 15 amino acids long. Measured with immunoSEQ multiplex PCR; TCRdb has only the in-frame clones, and not every one. The sample carries about 86,000 clones, roughly nine tenths recorded once. The sample originates from a study of control samples from healthy donors and cancer patients. This sequence was found in a woman aged 45-60 years with colorectal cancer. Specimen: PBMCs. The J gene is TRBJ1-1, the V gene TRBV14; D gene uncertain. CDR3 region: CASSQGDLVNTEAFF. The CDR3 DNA reads as TGTGCCAGCAGCCAAGGAGACTTGGTGAACACTGAAGCTTTCTTT.